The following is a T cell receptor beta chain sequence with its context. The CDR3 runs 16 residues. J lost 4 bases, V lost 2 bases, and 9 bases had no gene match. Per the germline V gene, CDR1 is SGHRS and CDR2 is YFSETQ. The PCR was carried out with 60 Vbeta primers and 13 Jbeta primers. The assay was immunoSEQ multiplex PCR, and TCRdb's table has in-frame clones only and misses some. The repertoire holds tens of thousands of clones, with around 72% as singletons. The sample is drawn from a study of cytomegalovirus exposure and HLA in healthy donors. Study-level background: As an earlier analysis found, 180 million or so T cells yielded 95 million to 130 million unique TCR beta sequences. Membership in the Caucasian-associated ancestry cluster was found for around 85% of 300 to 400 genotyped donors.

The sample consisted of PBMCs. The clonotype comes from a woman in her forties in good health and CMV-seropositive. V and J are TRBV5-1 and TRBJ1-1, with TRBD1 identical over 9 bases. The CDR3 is CASSFTGQGRGTEAFF. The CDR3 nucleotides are TGCGCCAGCAGCTTTACGGGACAGGGAAGAGGCACTGAAGCTTTCTTT.